This TCR beta chain was captured by sequencing in a study of blood T cell repertoires in COVID-19. V was shortened by 3 bases and J by 4 bases, with 16 bases between the two germline ends. The CDR3 has 16 amino acids. The germline CDR1 and CDR2 sequences are KGHSH and LQKENI. TCRdb's copy holds only in-frame clones and misses some; the assay was immunoSEQ multiplex PCR. The data show over 75,000 clones, around 90% seen once. The sequenced sample consisted of peripheral blood. The chain has TRBV18 and TRBJ1-3; perhaps TRBD1 as D (6 bases). This sequence was found in a human donor with COVID-19, enrolled during active disease. The donor label of this sample is uncertain. The CDR3 region is CASSPLRGASGNTIYF. CDR3 sequence (DNA): TGTGCCAGCTCACCCCTGCGGGGGGCCAGCGGAAACACCATATATTTT.